A single sample gave rise to the 29 T cell receptor beta chains below, sequenced in a study of blood T cells in healthy people across ages. Primed by a sample-barcoded 5' primer and a J-beta primer mix, a second PCR proceeded for roughly 7 to 11 cycles. TCRdb re-called the 5' RACE reads through MiXCR, storing one row per CDR3 protein. In the table there are 1.5 million to 2 million distinct CDR3 sequences, roughly 27% of which are singletons. The sequenced sample was blood. The receptors come from a woman under 40 in good health.

Worth noting for this clonotype: A much larger clone lies one base from this, so it may be a read error. This chain uses TRBV5-1 with TRBJ1-1, with 7 nucleotides matching TRBD1. This CDR3 region has 18 residues. Germline values: CDR1 SGHRS, CDR2 YFSETQ. The junction had 16 bases not matched to a gene; V was cut back by 0 bases and J by 5 bases. The CDR3: CASSLAGQGEGQLTEAFF. The CDR3 nucleotides read TGCGCCAGCAGCTTGGCCGGCCAGGGGGAGGGTCAGTTGACTGAAGCTTTCTTT.

This clonotype was counted between two and nine times. The V and J genes are TRBV9 and TRBJ2-7; 13 nucleotides match TRBD2. Germline V gene sequence: CDR1 SGDLS, CDR2 YYNGEE. The CDR3 has 15 amino acids. The V gene end was trimmed by 3 bases and the J gene end by 3 bases; junction bases not matched to a gene: 3. The CDR3 protein is CASSARLAGGYEQYF. CDR3 in DNA: TGTGCCAGCAGCGCTCGACTAGCGGGGGGCTACGAGCAGTACTTC.

This clonotype showed up just a few times. The chain has TRBV12-3 or TRBV12-4 and TRBJ2-3, with 8 bases identical to TRBD2. J gave up 2 bases and V 6 bases, and 7 bases lay outside the gene matches. CDR3 length equals 15 residues. The CDR3 here is CASRSIAGFTDTQYF. The CDR3 bases are TGTGCCAGCAGGTCCATAGCGGGGTTCACAGATACGCAGTATTTT.

This clonotype was picked up a small number of times. The chain combines TRBV29-1 with TRBJ1-2; weak D call: TRBD1 (5 bases). V was trimmed by 4 bases and J by 8 bases, leaving 14 bases between them. Germline CDR1 and CDR2: SQVTM and ANQGSEA. The CDR3 sequence is 12 residues long. The CDR3 nucleotides read TGCAGCGTTGCGGGTATAGGGGCCGGCTACACCTTC. This sequence encodes CSVAGIGAGYTF.

This clonotype was counted at least ten times. The chain employs TRBV7-9 and TRBJ2-5; 7 positions agree with TRBD2. V shed 7 bases and J 4 bases; nucleotides not matched to a gene: 12. The CDR3 sequence is 15 residues long. Germline V gene data show CDR1 as SEHNR and CDR2 as FQNEAQ (reference sequence). The CDR3 sequence is CASNPSGRGRETQYF. For the CDR3, the DNA is TGTGCCAGCAACCCTAGCGGCCGAGGGCGAGAGACCCAGTACTTC.

Ten or more counts support this clonotype. This chain connects TRBV4-3 to TRBJ2-1, with 9 bases that match TRBD1. The CDR3 runs 14 residues. Germline V CDR1 and CDR2: LGHNA, YSLEER. Germline trimming cut 4 bases from V and 8 bases from J; bases unmatched to any gene: 6. The CDR3 protein is CASSPWTGADEQFF. CDR3 in DNA: TGCGCCAGCAGCCCGTGGACAGGGGCGGATGAGCAGTTCTTC.

Only a few counts were recorded for this clonotype. The V call is TRBV10-3, the J call TRBJ1-1, with D uncertain. Germline-derived CDR1 and CDR2 are ENHRY and SYGVKD. This CDR3 spans 14 amino acids. V was pared by 11 bases and J by 1 base, with 17 bases between. Here the CDR3 DNA reads TGTGCCGTGAAACCGGGCACACAGAACACTGAAGCTTTCTTT. Its translation: CAVKPGTQNTEAFF.

Concerning this clonotype: This may arise from a read error, as a much more abundant clone is one base away. V is TRBV10-3 and J is TRBJ2-5; 16 bases fit TRBD2. TRBJ2-1 explains the end of the DNA better; the J call may be wrong. The V gene's germline CDR1 is ENHRY and CDR2 SYGVKD. The CDR3 totals 18 residues. The CDR3 protein is CAISAGTSGRASQETQFF. The CDR3 nucleotides are TGTGCCATCTCTGCGGGGACTAGCGGGAGGGCCAGCCAAGAGACCCAGTTCTTC.

This chain connects TRBV29-1 to TRBJ1-1, with a weak D call TRBD1 (5 bases). The CDR3 consists of 13 residues. Germline V gene data show CDR1 as SQVTM and CDR2 as ANQGSEA. Trimming shortened V by 7 bases and J by 2 bases, and 14 bases separated the two germline ends. Here the CDR3 DNA reads TGCAGCGCCTCGGGACCCAAAAACACTGAAGCTTTCTTT. As protein: CSASGPKNTEAFF.

This clonotype was detected many times. The V and J genes are TRBV6-5 and TRBJ2-1, with 14 nucleotides matching TRBD2. The CDR3 covers 19 residues. Germline CDR1 and CDR2: MNHEY and SVGAGI. Trimming cost V 3 bases and J 2 bases; bases outside gene matches: 9. CDR3 region: CASSYWSGTSGSPYNEQFF. The CDR3 coding sequence is TGTGCCAGCAGTTATTGGAGCGGGACTAGCGGGAGCCCCTACAATGAGCAGTTCTTC.

This chain uses TRBV5-1 with TRBJ2-7; 10 positions agree with TRBD1. V shed 1 base and J 6 bases; nucleotides not matched to a gene: 7. The CDR3 has 15 amino acids. Germline V CDR1 and CDR2: SGHRS, YFSETQ. The CDR3 region is CASSLSGQGSSEQYF. The CDR3 DNA reads as TGCGCCAGCAGCTTGTCGGGACAGGGGTCTTCCGAGCAGTACTTC.

There are many counts of this clonotype. The V call is TRBV5-1, the J call TRBJ2-6; D is unclear. Trimming cost V 9 bases and J 0 bases, with 10 bases left between them. Germline V gene sequence: CDR1 SGHRS, CDR2 YFSETQ. The CDR3 is 14 amino acids. The CDR3 is CATQDTSGANVLTF. The CDR3 DNA reads as TGCGCCACCCAAGATACCTCTGGGGCCAACGTCCTGACTTTC.

This clonotype was seen a handful of times. This rearrangement joins TRBV10-3 to TRBJ2-1, with 16 bases that match TRBD2. This CDR3 is built from 18 residues. Germline values: CDR1 ENHRY, CDR2 SYGVKD. V gave up 6 bases and J gave up 8 bases; unmatched junction bases: 13. CDR3 nucleotide sequence: TGTGCCATCAGCGGACCGACGGGACTAGCGGGGGGGCTCGATGAGCAGTTCTTC. It translates to CAISGPTGLAGGLDEQFF.

The chain recombines TRBV7-8 with TRBJ1-5, with D unclear. CDR3 length equals 15 residues. The V end lost 5 bases, the J end lost 3 bases, and 14 bases lay between the germline ends. Per the germline V gene, CDR1 is SGHVS and CDR2 is FQNEAQ. The CDR3 reads CASSPIVGPNQPQHF. DNA of the CDR3: TGTGCCAGCAGCCCCATCGTTGGGCCCAATCAGCCCCAGCATTTT.

The chain recombines TRBV7-2 with TRBJ2-7, with TRBD2 matching over 7 bases. The end of the DNA is better explained by TRBJ2-5, so the J call may be wrong. CDR3 size: 15 residues. From germline, CDR1 is SGHTA and CDR2 FQGNSA. The CDR3 is CASSSAPSSGGTQYF. CDR3 coding DNA: TGTGCCAGCAGCTCGGCCCCTTCTAGCGGAGGGACCCAGTACTTC.

The chain is built from TRBV15 and TRBJ2-5; D not certain. V was cut by 8 bases and J by 3 bases, with 13 bases left in between. The germline V gene encodes CDR1 LNHNV and CDR2 YYDKDF (reference sequence). The CDR3 totals 13 residues. In DNA form, the CDR3 reads TGTGCCACCCGTTATACTTTGGAAGAGACCCAGTACTTC. It specifies CATRYTLEETQYF.

This clonotype showed up just once. The chain links TRBV11-2 to TRBJ2-6; D might be TRBD1 or TRBD2, each matching 6 bases. The V end lost 8 bases, the J end lost 0 bases, and 23 bases lay between the germline ends. This CDR3 contains 19 residues. Looked up from germline, CDR1 is SGHAT and CDR2 is FQNNGV. DNA for the CDR3: TGTGCCAGCTCCCCCGGAGGGGGGATTTTGGGCTCTGGGGCCAACGTCCTGACTTTC. Encoded protein: CASSPGGGILGSGANVLTF. The entire variable domain, with the rest obtained from reference TRBV11-2 and TRBJ2-6, is as follows: EAGVAQSPRYKIIEKRQSVAFWCNPISGHATLYWYQQILGQGPKLLIQFQNNGVVDDSQLPKDRFSAERLKGVDSTLKIQPAKLEDSAVYLCASSPGGGILGSGANVLTFGAGSRLTVL.

The chain employs TRBV7-3 and TRBJ2-4; 8 nucleotides match TRBD2. CDR3 length equals 16 residues. V dropped 2 bases and J dropped 4; count of bases not matched to a gene: 7. CDR1 and CDR2 (germline): SGHTA, FQGTGA. Written as DNA, the CDR3 is TGTGCCAGCAGCTTAGGGTCGGGGGGGGAAAAAAACATTCAGTACTTC. Translated, it gives CASSLGSGGEKNIQYF.

About this clonotype itself: A read error may be the cause here, since a much bigger clone is one base away. The final CDR3 position lacks the conserved phenylalanine or tryptophan, pointing to a likely read error. The rearrangement links TRBV7-3 to TRBJ2-1, with TRBD2 as a possible D gene (5 bases). The J call may be in error: the DNA end matches TRBJ2-7 better. The CDR3 contains 13 residues. Germline V gene sequence: CDR1 SGHTA, CDR2 FQGTGA. The CDR3 DNA follows: TGTGCCAGCAGCTTAGGGCTAGCCACCGAGCAGTACTTA. Translating it yields CASSLGLATEQYL.

This rearrangement joins TRBV5-6 to TRBJ2-1; D is perhaps TRBD2 (5 bases). V gave up 4 bases and J gave up 7 bases, with 12 bases separating them. The V gene's germline CDR1 is SGHDT and CDR2 YYEEEE. CDR3 length: 13 amino acids. CDR3 sequence reads: CASSEDWVNEQFF. In nucleotides, the CDR3 is TGTGCCAGCAGCGAGGACTGGGTTAATGAGCAGTTCTTC.

The chain links TRBV20-1 to TRBJ1-1; TRBD1 matches 9 bases. CDR1 is DFQATT, CDR2 SNEGSKA, per germline (reference sequence). V lost 5 bases, J lost 5 bases, and 9 bases stayed unmatched. The CDR3 totals 14 residues. CDR3 protein: CSALRGQGITEAFF. In DNA form, the CDR3 reads TGCAGTGCTCTACGGGGACAGGGTATAACTGAAGCTTTCTTT.

This clonotype was detected many times. The genes are TRBV6-5 and TRBJ2-1; D may be TRBD1 or TRBD2 (5 bases each). The CDR3 spans 15 residues. The V gene lost 0 bases and the J gene lost 3 bases, with 9 bases spanning the gap. The germline CDR1 and CDR2 sequences are MNHEY and SVGAGI. CDR3 DNA sequence: TGTGCCAGCAGTTACTCGTGGGACGGCTACAATGAGCAGTTCTTC. Translating it yields CASSYSWDGYNEQFF.

In its sample, this clonotype was seen a few times. The rearrangement links TRBV6-1 to TRBJ2-3; TRBD2 matches at 10 bases. The CDR3 sequence is 16 residues long. V trimming: 6 bases; J trimming: 2 bases; junction bases outside the gene matches: 8. The germline V gene has CDR1 MNHNS and CDR2 SASEGT. Here the CDR3 reads CASRAGLADPTDTQYF. The CDR3 bases are TGTGCCAGCAGGGCTGGACTAGCGGACCCCACAGATACGCAGTATTTT.

This clonotype was observed a handful of times. J is TRBJ2-7 and V is TRBV10-3; D is uncertain. The CDR3 sequence is 12 residues long. The germline V gene encodes CDR1 ENHRY and CDR2 SYGVKD. V lost 4 bases to trimming and J lost 5 bases, with 9 bases between them. DNA of the CDR3: TGTGCCATCAGTGGCCCCGGTAACGAGCAGTACTTC. Amino acid sequence: CAISGPGNEQYF.

This clonotype has a single count. The junction differs from germline at one of its ends, possibly a read error. This chain's CDR3 is CRARLEYEQFF. CDR3 DNA: TGCAGGGCTAGATTGGAGTATGAGCAGTTCTTC. The rearrangement links TRBV20-1 to TRBJ2-1; unclear D gene. In germline, CDR1 is DFQATT, CDR2 SNEGSKA (reference sequence). This CDR3 has 11 residues.

Comment on this clonotype: Germline and junction disagree at one end, which may indicate a read error. J is TRBJ2-7 and V is TRBV12-3 or TRBV12-4; D may be TRBD1 or TRBD2 (5 bases each). The CDR3 covers 13 residues. The CDR3, as DNA: TGTGCCAGCAGTTCCGGGACGGCCTACGGGCAGTACTTC. Amino acid sequence: CASSSGTAYGQYF.

The CDR3 protein is CASNSGDFYEKLFF. CDR3 coding DNA: TGTGCCAGCAACTCGGGGGATTTCTATGAAAAACTGTTTTTT. The gene calls are TRBV9 and TRBJ1-4; TRBD1 might be the D (5 bases). The CDR3 length is 14 residues. CDR1 is SGDLS and CDR2 is YYNGEE in the germline V gene. V was clipped by 6 bases and J by 6 bases, with 15 bases between them.

This clonotype was detected many times. V usage is TRBV20-1 and J usage is TRBJ2-3; 10 bases are shared with TRBD2. With V trimmed by 5 bases and J by 3 bases, 8 bases remained unmatched. CDR1 DFQATT and CDR2 SNEGSKA come from the germline V gene (reference sequence). This CDR3 comprises 15 residues. CDR3 DNA sequence: TGCAGTGCTGGGGCTAGCGGGAGTTTGACAGATACGCAGTATTTT. Translating it yields CSAGASGSLTDTQYF.

This clonotype was recorded a few times. V and J are TRBV18 and TRBJ2-1; D remains unclear. The CDR3 extends over 15 amino acids. Trimming took off 3 bases at V and 3 bases at J, with 12 bases between the two ends. The V gene's germline CDR1 is KGHSH and CDR2 LQKENI. CDR3 coding DNA: TGTGCCAGCTCACCGTTTGAAACCTACTACAATGAGCAGTTCTTC. Translated, it gives CASSPFETYYNEQFF.